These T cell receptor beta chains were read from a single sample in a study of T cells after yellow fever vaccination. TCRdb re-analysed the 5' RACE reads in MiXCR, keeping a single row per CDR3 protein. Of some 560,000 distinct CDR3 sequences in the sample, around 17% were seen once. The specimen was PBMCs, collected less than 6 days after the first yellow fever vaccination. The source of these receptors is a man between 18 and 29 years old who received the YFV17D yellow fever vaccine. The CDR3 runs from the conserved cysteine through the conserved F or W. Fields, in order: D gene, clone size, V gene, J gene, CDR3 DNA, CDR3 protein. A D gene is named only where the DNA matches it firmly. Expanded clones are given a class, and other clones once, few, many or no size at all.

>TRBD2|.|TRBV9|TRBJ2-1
TGTGCCAGCAGCGTAGTGGTAGCGGGGGGGCCGGAGTTCTTC
CASSVVVAGGPEFF
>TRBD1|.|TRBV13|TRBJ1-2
TGTGCCAGCAGCCACCGGGACAGGGGGCTTAGGGGCTACACCTTC
CASSHRDRGLRGYTF
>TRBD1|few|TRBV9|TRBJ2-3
TGTGCCAGCAGCCCGGGACAGATCGCAGATACGCAGTATTTT
CASSPGQIADTQYF
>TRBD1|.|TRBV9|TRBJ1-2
TGTGCCAGCAGCGTGACAGGGAATGGCTACACCTTC
CASSVTGNGYTF
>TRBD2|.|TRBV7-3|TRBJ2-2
TGTGCCAGCAGCACACAATTCGCGGCGGGGGGGAACACCGGGGAGCTGTTTTTT
CASSTQFAAGGNTGELFF
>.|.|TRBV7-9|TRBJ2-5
TGTGCCAGCGAGGCCCAAGAGACCCAGTACTTC
CASEAQETQYF
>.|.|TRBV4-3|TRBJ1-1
TGCGCCAGCAGCCGAGTGGACAGCGGAAACACTGAAGCTTTCTTT
CASSRVDSGNTEAFF
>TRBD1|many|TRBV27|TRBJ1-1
TGTGCCAGCAGTTTAGGGTCAGGGGGCTTGGGGCTGAACACTGAAGCTTTCTTT
CASSLGSGGLGLNTEAFF
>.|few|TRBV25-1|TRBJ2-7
TGTGCCAGCAGTTTTACCCGGAGGGCCCACGAGCAGTACTTC
CASSFTRRAHEQYF
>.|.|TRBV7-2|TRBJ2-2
TGTGCCAGCAGCTCCCGCGGTTATCACACCGGGGAGCTGTTTTTT
CASSSRGYHTGELFF
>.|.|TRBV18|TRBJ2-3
TGTGCCAGCTCTCAGAGTATCGCAGATACGCAGTATTTT
CASSQSIADTQYF
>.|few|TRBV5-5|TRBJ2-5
TGTGCCAGCAGCTTAGGGGTAGCGGAGACCCAGTACTTC
CASSLGVAETQYF
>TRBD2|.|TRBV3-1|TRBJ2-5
TGTGCCAGCAGCCAAGACCTAGGGACTAGCGGGGGGTTGAGCAAAGAGACCCAGTACTTC
CASSQDLGTSGGLSKETQYF
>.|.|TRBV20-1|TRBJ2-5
TGCAGTGCTCGCGGACCTCCGGGTGGAGAGACCCAGTACTTC
CSARGPPGGETQYF
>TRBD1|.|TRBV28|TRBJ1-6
TGTGCCAGCAGTCCAGGGGGACGGGGTGGATCACCCCTCCACTTT
CASSPGGRGGSPLHF
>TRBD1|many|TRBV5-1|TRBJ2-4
TGCGCCAGCAGCTTAGGGACAGCACAAAACATTCAGTACTTC
CASSLGTAQNIQYF
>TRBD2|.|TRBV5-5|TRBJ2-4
TGTGCCAGCAGCTTTAAGCGGGGGGGACCCAAAAACATTCAGTACTTC
CASSFKRGGPKNIQYF
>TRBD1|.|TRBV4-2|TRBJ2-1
TGTGCCAGCAGTCAACAGGGGGAGCAGTTCTTC
CASSQQGEQFF
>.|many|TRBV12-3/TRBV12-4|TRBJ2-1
TGTGCCAGCAGTTTACCGGGGAATGAGCAGTTCTTC
CASSLPGNEQFF
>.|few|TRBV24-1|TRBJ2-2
TGTGCCACCAGTGGGACGGAAAACACCGGGGAGCTGTTTTTT
CATSGTENTGELFF
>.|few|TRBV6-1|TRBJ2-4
TGTGCCAGCAAGGGGGGGTTTGGCAAAAACATTCAGTACTTC
CASKGGFGKNIQYF
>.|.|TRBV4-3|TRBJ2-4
TGCGCCAGCAGCCAAGATTTCGAGTGGAACATTCAGTACTTC
CASSQDFEWNIQYF
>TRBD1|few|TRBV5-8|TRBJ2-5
TGTGCCAGCAGAAACCGGGACAGGGGGTCACCTCAGGAGACCCAGTACTTC
CASRNRDRGSPQETQYF
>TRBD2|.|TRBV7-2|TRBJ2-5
TGTGCCAGCGGATATAGCGGGGGGGCTTGGGAGACCCAGTACTTC
CASGYSGGAWETQYF
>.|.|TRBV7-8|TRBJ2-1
TGTGCCAGCACCCCTCGGGGCGGGGCGAAAGTGAGCTTCTACAATGAGCAGTTCTTC
CASTPRGGAKVSFYNEQFF
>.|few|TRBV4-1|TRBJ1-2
TGCGCCAGCAGCCGAATAGGGGAGGACTATGGCTACACCTTC
CASSRIGEDYGYTF
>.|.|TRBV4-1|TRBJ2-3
TGCGCCAGCAGATCAATTGGGGGGCTTCGTGTAAGAGATACGCAGTATTTT
CASRSIGGLRVRDTQYF
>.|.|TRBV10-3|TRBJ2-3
TGTGCCATCAGTGGCTGGCAGGCGGGAGATACGCAGTATTTT
CAISGWQAGDTQYF
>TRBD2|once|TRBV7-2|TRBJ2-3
TGTGCCAGCAGATTAGACAGCGGGGGGGCACAGGATACGCAGTATTTT
CASRLDSGGAQDTQYF
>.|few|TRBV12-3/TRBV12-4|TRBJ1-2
TGTGCCAGCAGGTTCGGGACACCTTATGGCTACACCTTC
CASRFGTPYGYTF
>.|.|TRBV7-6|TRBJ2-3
TGTGCCAGCAGCTTAGGGGGGACAATCACAGATACGCAGTATTTT
CASSLGGTITDTQYF
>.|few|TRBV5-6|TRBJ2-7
TGTGCCAGCAGCTTTAGGGGGGCGATTGGCGAGCAGTACTTC
CASSFRGAIGEQYF
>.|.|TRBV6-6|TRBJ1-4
TGTGCCAGCAAAACGGGGTCTGGGGAAAAACTGTTTTTT
CASKTGSGEKLFF
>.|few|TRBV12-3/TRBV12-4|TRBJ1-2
TGTGCCAGCAGTTTAGATGGGGCTGCGGATGGCTACACCTTC
CASSLDGAADGYTF
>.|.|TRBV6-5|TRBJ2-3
TGTGCCAGCAGTTACTCATTCTCAGATACGCAGTATTTT
CASSYSFSDTQYF
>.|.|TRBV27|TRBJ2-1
TGTGCCAGCAGTTTGAGGACTTTTGTTAATGAGCAGTTCTTC
CASSLRTFVNEQFF
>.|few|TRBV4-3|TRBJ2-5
TGCGCCAGCAGCCATTCTCTTGGGGTGGGGGTCGAAGAGACCCAGTACTTC
CASSHSLGVGVEETQYF
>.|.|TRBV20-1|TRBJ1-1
TGCAGTGCTAGAGATACCTCGGGGAGTCTAGAGGCTTTCTTT
CSARDTSGSLEAFF
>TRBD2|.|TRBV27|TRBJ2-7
TGTGCCAGCAGTTTATTAGAAAGCGGGGGGGTCCACGAGCAGTACTTC
CASSLLESGGVHEQYF
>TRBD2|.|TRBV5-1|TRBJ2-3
TGCGCCAGCAGCCCTAGCGGGATCCGAGCAGATACGCAGTATTTT
CASSPSGIRADTQYF
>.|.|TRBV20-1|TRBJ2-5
TGCAGTGCCTGGAGAAGAGCCCAGTACTTC
CSAWRRAQYF
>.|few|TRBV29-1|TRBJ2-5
TGCAGCGTTGAAAGGGCGCCTGGGGAGACCCAGTACTTC
CSVERAPGETQYF
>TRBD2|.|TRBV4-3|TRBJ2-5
TGCGCCAGCAGCCAAGCTAGCGGGCGGGACCAGTACTTC
CASSQASGRDQYF